This entry concerns a single T cell receptor (beta chain). What it binds is unknown. Measured with immunoSEQ multiplex PCR; TCRdb has only the in-frame clones, and not every one. The data contain 250,000 to 400,000 clones, over 75% of them singletons. The CDR3 is 15 amino acids. Trimming removed 8 bases at V and 4 bases at J, with 15 bases between. Germline V gene lookup returns CDR1 MNHNS and CDR2 SASEGT. This specimen comes from a study of cytomegalovirus exposure and HLA in healthy donors. General observations from the study: The study found most TCR sequences rare, yet found some public TCRs in many donors.

An approximately 130-subject validation cohort, separate from the roughly 680-subject first cohort, supplied the donors. The sample was PBMCs. This receptor was taken from a man aged 30 to 45 in good health and CMV-seronegative. V gene TRBV6-1 combines with J gene TRBJ2-6; D not resolved. CDR3 amino acids: CASGSVPPGANVLTF. The CDR3 DNA sequence: TGTGCCAGCGGTTCAGTCCCTCCCGGGGCCAACGTCCTGACTTTC.